Included here is one T cell receptor (beta chain) sequence, with context. Its antigen is currently unknown. The sample originates from a study of T cell repertoires in cytomegalovirus infection. Study information: The authors used CMV epitopes that were HLA-C-restricted (recently identified) and HLA-B-restricted (well studied). From public TCR beta signatures came an indication of both CMV infection and matching HLA type. Study outcomes and limitations: Ex vivo responses were dominated by HLA-C-restricted CMV-specific TCR beta clonotypes. Summed frequency of shared TCR beta families picked out CMV carriers who also had the relevant HLA.

TCRdb called the reads again in MiXCR, with one record for every CDR3 protein. The sample lists tens of thousands of distinct CDR3 sequences, roughly half occurring once. In germline, CDR1 is SGHTA, CDR2 FQGNSA. The trim removed 2 bases at V and 5 bases at J, leaving 30 bases unmatched. CDR3 length: 23 residues. The sequencing used CD8+ T cells from cultured PBMCs, collected from culture after CMV antigen stimulation. The sequence was collected from a human donor in good health (CMV status not recorded). Some clones in this sample may be carry-over from other donors' samples. This sequence joins TRBV7-2 and TRBJ2-7; 10 bases line up with TRBD2. The CDR3 loop is CASSLRGASGRPEGETPGDEQYF. CDR3 sequence (DNA): TGTGCCAGCAGCTTAAGAGGAGCTAGCGGGAGACCCGAAGGGGAGACCCCTGGCGACGAGCAGTACTTC.